These 23 T cell receptor beta chains originate from one sample sequenced in a study of blood T cell repertoires in COVID-19. Profiled with immunoSEQ multiplex PCR; TCRdb holds only in-frame clones, not every one. The table has approximately 77,000 clones, around three quarters seen once; the top ten hold around 4.7%. Sequenced input: peripheral blood. The receptor set was obtained from a woman in her 70s with acute or convalescent COVID-19.

The chain couples TRBV4-3 to TRBJ1-2; 9 bases are shared with TRBD1. Germline values: CDR1 LGHNA, CDR2 YSLEER. The CDR3 contains 15 residues. After removal of 1 base from V and 8 bases from J, the junction contained 8 bases not matched to a gene. The CDR3 DNA sequence: TGCGCCAGCAGCCAAGTGGGACAGGGAGTGTCCGGCTACACCTTC. Translation gives CASSQVGQGVSGYTF.

The chain links TRBV19 to TRBJ2-2, with a tentative D call TRBD2 (5 bases). CDR1 is LNHDA, CDR2 SQIVND, per germline (reference sequence). Trimming took off 7 bases at V and 3 bases at J, with 9 bases between the two ends. The CDR3 is made up of 13 amino acids. This CDR3 reads CASTNGDTGELFF. The CDR3 DNA reads as TGTGCCAGTACCAACGGGGACACCGGGGAGCTGTTTTTT.

The chain joins TRBV11-3 to TRBJ2-7; D is unclear. From germline, CDR1 is SGHNT and CDR2 YENEEA. The CDR3 length is 15 residues. V lost 2 bases and J lost 0, with 11 bases in between. The CDR3 is CASSLNPGGSYEQYF. CDR3 DNA sequence: TGTGCCAGCAGCTTAAATCCCGGCGGCTCCTACGAGCAGTACTTC.

This clone turned up a few times. The V gene is TRBV6-6, the J gene TRBJ2-5; 9 nucleotides line up with TRBD2. V lost 5 bases to trimming and J lost 2 bases; unmatched junction nucleotides: 9. There are 16 residues in the CDR3. Germline assignment: CDR1 MNHNY and CDR2 SVGAGI (reference sequence). The CDR3 DNA reads as TGTGCCAGCAGTAGGGTTAGAGCGGGGGGACAAGAGACCCAGTACTTC. Its protein is CASSRVRAGGQETQYF.

The V gene is TRBV19, the J gene TRBJ1-6; possible D gene TRBD1, 5 bases. V gave up 4 bases and J gave up 13 bases, with 14 bases separating them. Germline V CDR1 and CDR2: LNHDA, SQIVND (reference sequence). The CDR3 extends over 13 amino acids. The CDR3 loop reads CASSTGTLGPLHF. CDR3 coding DNA: TGTGCCAGTAGTACCGGGACTCTAGGGCCCCTCCACTTT.

Here the CDR3 DNA reads TGTGCCAGCAGCCAAGCCCGGGGGATACAAGAGACCCAGTACTTC. Protein sequence: CASSQARGIQETQYF. V gene TRBV4-2 combines with J gene TRBJ2-5, with D possibly TRBD2 on 6 matching bases. The V end lost 1 base, the J end lost 2 bases, and 11 bases lay between the germline ends. This CDR3 has 15 residues. CDR1 is LGHNA and CDR2 is YNFKEQ in the germline V gene.

This sequence joins TRBV7-9 and TRBJ1-1, with D uncertain. This CDR3 has 15 residues. V gave up 5 bases and J gave up 0 bases, with 13 bases separating them. CDR1 and CDR2 from the germline V gene are SEHNR and FQNEAQ (reference sequence). CDR3 residues: CASSPPDSMNTEAFF. CDR3 bases: TGTGCCAGCAGCCCCCCGGACTCGATGAACACTGAAGCTTTCTTT.

The J gene is TRBJ1-2, the V gene TRBV27, with unresolved D. CDR3 size: 13 residues. Looked up from germline, CDR1 is MNHEY and CDR2 is SMNVEV (reference sequence). V lost 3 bases and J lost 0, with 5 bases in between. The CDR3 nucleotides read TGTGCCAGCAGTTTCTTTTCTAACTATGGCTACACCTTC. Its translation: CASSFFSNYGYTF.

This chain joins TRBV4-2 and TRBJ2-2, with TRBD2 matching 8 bases. Germline assignment: CDR1 LGHNA and CDR2 YNFKEQ. Germline trimming cut 0 bases from V and 3 bases from J; bases unmatched to any gene: 6. CDR3 size: 17 residues. CDR3 sequence reads: CASSQDSGGADTGELFF. DNA for the CDR3: TGTGCCAGCAGCCAAGATTCCGGGGGGGCGGACACCGGGGAGCTGTTTTTT.

The rearrangement joins TRBV7-8 to TRBJ1-3; 9 nucleotides match TRBD1. V lost 4 bases to trimming and J lost 8 bases; unmatched junction nucleotides: 6. Germline V lookup: CDR1 SGHVS, CDR2 FQNEAQ. The CDR3 spans 14 residues. As DNA, the CDR3 is TGTGCCAGCAGCTCGACAGGGGGTATTGACACCATATATTTT. Protein sequence: CASSSTGGIDTIYF.

The V gene is TRBV7-8, the J gene TRBJ1-1; D remains unclear. The V end lost 4 bases, the J end lost 8 bases, and 11 bases lay between the germline ends. Germline loops: CDR1 SGHVS, CDR2 FQNEAQ. CDR3 length: 12 residues. CDR3 bases: TGTGCCAGCAGCTCGGGATCTTCAGAAGCTTTCTTT. This sequence encodes CASSSGSSEAFF.

This clone was observed a single time. The chain couples TRBV9 to TRBJ1-6; TRBD1 aligns across 10 bases. The CDR3 has 18 amino acids. V lost 3 bases, J lost 0 bases, and 6 bases stayed unmatched. CDR1 is SGDLS, CDR2 YYNGEE, per germline. CDR3 protein: CASSGRDRGSSYNSPLHF. The CDR3 region has the DNA TGTGCCAGCAGCGGCCGGGACAGGGGAAGCTCCTATAATTCACCCCTCCACTTT.

The CDR3 DNA reads as TGTGCCAGCAAACGAAACCGGGCCGGGGAGCTGTTTTTT. Protein product: CASKRNRAGELFF. The chain couples TRBV7-9 to TRBJ2-2, with D uncertain. Germline CDR1 SEHNR, CDR2 FQNEAQ (reference sequence). This CDR3 spans 13 amino acids. Trimming removed 7 bases at V and 6 bases at J, with 12 bases between. The full variable domain, completed using reference TRBV7-9 and TRBJ2-2, is DTGVSQNPRHKITKRGQNVTFRCDPISEHNRLYWYRQTLGQGPEFLTYFQNEAQLEKSRLLSDRFSAERPKGSFSTLEIQRTEQGDSAMYLCASKRNRAGELFFGEGSRLTVL.

The V and J genes are TRBV4-1 and TRBJ1-1, with no clear D. This CDR3 has 13 residues. Germline values: CDR1 MGHRA, CDR2 YSYEKL. V was cut by 1 base and J by 1 base, with 4 bases left in between. The CDR3 loop is CASSQAGNTEAFF. Written as DNA, the CDR3 is TGCGCCAGCAGCCAAGCAGGGAACACTGAAGCTTTCTTT.

This clone was recorded only once. This chain links TRBV11-2 with TRBJ1-1, with TRBD1 matching 8 bases. V gave up 4 bases and J gave up 11 bases; unmatched junction bases: 6. Germline V lookup: CDR1 SGHAT, CDR2 FQNNGV. CDR3 size: 12 residues. In DNA, the CDR3 is TGTGCCAGCAGCTGGACAGGGATCGAGGCTTTCTTT. This codes for CASSWTGIEAFF.

The chain has TRBV4-1 and TRBJ2-2; perhaps TRBD1 as D (5 bases). The germline V and J ends were trimmed by 4 bases and 5 bases, with 14 bases remaining between them. The V gene's germline CDR1 is MGHRA and CDR2 YSYEKL. The CDR3 spans 15 residues. In DNA, the CDR3 is TGCGCCAGCAGCCTCGGGCAGGGATCGACCGGGGAGCTGTTTTTT. It is translated as CASSLGQGSTGELFF.

CDR3 loop: CSVYLALGLADYNEQFF. The CDR3 DNA reads as TGCAGCGTTTACTTAGCTCTGGGACTAGCGGATTACAATGAGCAGTTCTTC. This chain connects TRBV29-1 to TRBJ2-1, with TRBD2 matching 11 bases. The V and J ends lost 5 bases and 4 bases, in that order; junction bases with no gene match: 13. CDR3 length: 17 residues. The V gene's germline CDR1 is SQVTM and CDR2 ANQGSEA.

V and J are TRBV4-2 and TRBJ1-5, with a possible D match to TRBD1 (5 bases). CDR1 and CDR2 from the germline V gene are LGHNA and YNFKEQ. The CDR3 contains 18 residues. With 0 bases removed from V and 5 bases from J, the gap between germline ends came to 20 bases. CDR3 protein: CASSQDVRQSPLYQPQHF. The CDR3 DNA follows: TGTGCCAGCAGCCAAGATGTAAGACAGTCTCCCCTGTATCAGCCCCAGCATTTT.

The chain uses TRBV10-2 and TRBJ2-5, with 7 bases that match TRBD1. V dropped 6 bases and J dropped 5; count of bases not matched to a gene: 9. CDR3 size: 14 residues. Per germline, CDR1 WSHSY and CDR2 SAAADI. CDR3 bases: TGCGCCAGCAGCATAACAGGGGTCGAGGAGACCCAGTACTTC. Its protein product is CASSITGVEETQYF.

This clone has a handful of counts. V and J are TRBV15 and TRBJ1-5, with 7 bases identical to TRBD1. Germline assignment: CDR1 LNHNV and CDR2 YYDKDF (reference sequence). The CDR3 sequence is 17 residues long. The ends lost 0 bases at V and 4 bases at J; junction bases unmatched: 9. The CDR3: CATSRDLKQGMNQPQHF. The CDR3 DNA follows: TGTGCCACCAGCAGAGATCTGAAACAGGGGATGAATCAGCCCCAGCATTTT.

The rearrangement joins TRBV7-6 to TRBJ2-7, with 7 bases aligning to TRBD1. V was pared by 4 bases and J by 4 bases, with 10 bases of the junction left unmatched. The CDR3 has 15 residues. The germline V gene encodes CDR1 SGHVS and CDR2 FNYEAQ. The CDR3 is CASSYAPGQPYEQYF. CDR3 in DNA: TGTGCCAGCAGCTATGCCCCGGGACAGCCTTACGAGCAGTACTTC.

This sequence joins TRBV11-3 and TRBJ2-2; a possible D gene is TRBD1 (6 bases). CDR1 is SGHNT and CDR2 is YENEEA in the germline V gene. The CDR3 is 15 residues long. V lost 4 bases, J lost 3 bases, and 12 bases lay in between. The CDR3 spells CASSSDTGYTGELFF. CDR3 DNA: TGTGCCAGCAGCTCCGACACAGGGTACACCGGGGAGCTGTTTTTT.

This clone has only a few counts. V is TRBV5-6 and J is TRBJ1-2, with D tentatively TRBD1 (5 bases). This CDR3 spans 17 amino acids. V shed 2 bases and J shed 4 bases, with 21 bases lying between them. The germline gives CDR1 SGHDT, CDR2 YYEEEE. The CDR3 DNA is TGTGCCAGCAGCTTTTTAGGGGATCAATCGCTCTCCTATGGCTACACCTTC. Encoded protein: CASSFLGDQSLSYGYTF.